This T cell receptor (beta chain) appears in the sequencing data of a study of T-cell memory formation after mild COVID-19. Whole-study findings and limits: Clones that shrank (day 15 to 85) were balanced CD4/CD8, whereas later expanders leaned CD4+. Certain responding clones were present in pre-infection memory, suggesting participation of cross-reactive memory. Among CD4+ contracting clones, most were CM and EM, and CD8+ ones EMRA.

As for this clonotype: The antigen remains unidentified.

The CDR3 consists of 12 residues. Using constant-segment primers, 5'RACE produced TCR alpha and TCR beta cDNA libraries carrying sample barcodes and UMIs. In TCRdb, the 5' RACE reads were re-called with MiXCR into one record per CDR3 protein. The sample carries 140,000 to 150,000 distinct CDR3 sequences, about 5.7% recorded once. Material: PBMCs or a T cell subset sorted from them (not recorded which). The clonotype comes from an adult woman who had mild COVID-19 (a few samples of this study predate the infection). Cell type and time point are not known. The gene calls are TRBV12-3 or TRBV12-4 and TRBJ1-2; D uncertain. The CDR3 sequence: CGSTIGVGGYTF. The DNA of the CDR3 is TGTGGGTCGACCATCGGGGTAGGCGGCTACACCTTC.